This T cell receptor beta chain was sequenced during a study of lymphopenia after photon versus proton radiotherapy. Study-level results: Post-nadir TCR diversity decline inversely tracked overall survival among those who died. Proton therapy kept repertoires fairly stable, unlike photons, which gained effector/memory cells. Post-nadir diversity loss with photons came from oligoclonal expansion, particularly CD8+ Temra cells.

Sequencing was performed with immunoSEQ multiplex PCR; in TCRdb, only in-frame clones are kept and a portion is missing. This table has roughly 25,000 clones, about 82% appearing once. This clone was observed a few times. Its antigen is unidentified. V lost 3 bases and J lost 3, with 12 bases in between. Per germline, CDR1 MDHEN and CDR2 SYDVKM. The CDR3 covers 14 residues. The receptor was isolated from a woman aged 65 to 85 with pancreatic cancer. The sample was peripheral blood, taken from a patient treated with proton-based radiotherapy. This chain uses TRBV28 with TRBJ2-7; no clear D. CDR3 bases: TGTGCCAGCAGTTTTCTTACCCGGATCTACGAGCAGTACTTC. It yields the protein CASSFLTRIYEQYF.